This TCR beta chain was sequenced for a study of early T cells in non-severe SARS-CoV-2 infection. This clonotype was seen ten or more times. The V end was cut by 2 bases, the J end by 12 bases, with 11 bases between. CDR1 is SGHDN and CDR2 is FVKESK in the germline V gene. The length of the CDR3 is 13 residues. The library protocol tagged individual cDNA molecules with unique molecular identifiers. MiXCR was run by TCRdb on the 5' RACE reads, yielding one entry per CDR3 protein. The profile shows tens of thousands of distinct CDR3 sequences, 8% to 9% of them singletons. The sequencing input was whole blood. The chain employs TRBV14 and TRBJ1-6; D remains unclear. This TCR was recovered from an adult who was a healthcare worker with PCR-confirmed SARS-CoV-2 infection or an uninfected control (not recorded which). The CDR3 loop reads CASSQIHPGPLHF. Here the CDR3 DNA reads TGTGCCAGCAGCCAAATACATCCGGGACCCCTCCACTTT.